This T cell receptor beta chain was captured in a study of T cell responses to AZD1222 COVID-19 vaccine. V shed 4 bases and J 9 bases; nucleotides not matched to a gene: 7. The germline V gene encodes CDR1 LGHNA and CDR2 YNFKEQ. The CDR3 extends over 15 amino acids. Generated by immunoSEQ multiplex PCR, the TCRdb table keeps only in-frame clones and is missing some. The table records some 180,000 clones, over 80% of them present only once. A remark on this clone: What it recognizes is unknown.

The study's findings and limits: Regions 160-218 and 743-854 held dominance among vaccine-associated CD4 TCRs, which spanned spike. Baseline seropositivity occurred in only a handful of AZD1222 recipients. Spike-specific TCRs gained breadth and depth after people received two AZD1222 doses. Donors were largely white British and mainly female; clonal diversity was possibly underestimated.

The receptor's source is an adult who received the MenACWY meningococcal vaccine as a control. The input for sequencing was peripheral blood, taken 28 days after the second dose of the MenACWY control vaccine. The chain carries TRBV4-2 and TRBJ1-6; 9 nucleotides line up with TRBD1. The CDR3 DNA sequence: TGTGCCAGCAGCCCTCGGGACAGGGTGGGTTCACCCCTCCACTTT. This encodes CASSPRDRVGSPLHF.